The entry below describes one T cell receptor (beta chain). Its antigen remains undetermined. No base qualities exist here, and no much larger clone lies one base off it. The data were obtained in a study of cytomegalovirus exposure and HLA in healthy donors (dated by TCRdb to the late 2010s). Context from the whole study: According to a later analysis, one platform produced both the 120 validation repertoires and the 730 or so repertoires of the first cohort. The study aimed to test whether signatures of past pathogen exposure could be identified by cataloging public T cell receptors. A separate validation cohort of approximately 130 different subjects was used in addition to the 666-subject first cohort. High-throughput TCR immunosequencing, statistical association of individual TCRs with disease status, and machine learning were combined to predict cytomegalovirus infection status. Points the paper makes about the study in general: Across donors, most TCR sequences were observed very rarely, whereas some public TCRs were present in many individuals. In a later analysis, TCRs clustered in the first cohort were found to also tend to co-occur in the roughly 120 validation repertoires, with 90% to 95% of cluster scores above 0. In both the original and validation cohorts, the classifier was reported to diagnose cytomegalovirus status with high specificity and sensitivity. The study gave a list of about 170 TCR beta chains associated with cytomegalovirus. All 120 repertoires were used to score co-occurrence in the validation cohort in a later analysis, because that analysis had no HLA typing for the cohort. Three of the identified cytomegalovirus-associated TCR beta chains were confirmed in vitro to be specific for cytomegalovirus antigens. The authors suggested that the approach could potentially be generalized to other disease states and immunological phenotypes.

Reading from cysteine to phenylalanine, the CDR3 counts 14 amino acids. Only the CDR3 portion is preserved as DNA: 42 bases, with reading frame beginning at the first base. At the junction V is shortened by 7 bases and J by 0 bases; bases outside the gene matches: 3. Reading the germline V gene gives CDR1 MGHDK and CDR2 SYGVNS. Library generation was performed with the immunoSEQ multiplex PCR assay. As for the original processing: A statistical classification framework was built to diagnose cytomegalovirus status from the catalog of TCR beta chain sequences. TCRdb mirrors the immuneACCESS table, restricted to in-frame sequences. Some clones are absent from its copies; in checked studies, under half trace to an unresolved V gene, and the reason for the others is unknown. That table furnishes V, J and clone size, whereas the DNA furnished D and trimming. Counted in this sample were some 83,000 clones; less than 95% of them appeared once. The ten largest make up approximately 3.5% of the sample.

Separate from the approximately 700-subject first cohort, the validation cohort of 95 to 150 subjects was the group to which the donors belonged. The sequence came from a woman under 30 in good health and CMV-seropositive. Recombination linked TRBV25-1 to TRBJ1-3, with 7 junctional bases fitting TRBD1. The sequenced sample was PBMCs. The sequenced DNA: TGTGCCAGCACGGACAGGTTCTCTGGAAACACCATATATTTT. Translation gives CASTDRFSGNTIYF.